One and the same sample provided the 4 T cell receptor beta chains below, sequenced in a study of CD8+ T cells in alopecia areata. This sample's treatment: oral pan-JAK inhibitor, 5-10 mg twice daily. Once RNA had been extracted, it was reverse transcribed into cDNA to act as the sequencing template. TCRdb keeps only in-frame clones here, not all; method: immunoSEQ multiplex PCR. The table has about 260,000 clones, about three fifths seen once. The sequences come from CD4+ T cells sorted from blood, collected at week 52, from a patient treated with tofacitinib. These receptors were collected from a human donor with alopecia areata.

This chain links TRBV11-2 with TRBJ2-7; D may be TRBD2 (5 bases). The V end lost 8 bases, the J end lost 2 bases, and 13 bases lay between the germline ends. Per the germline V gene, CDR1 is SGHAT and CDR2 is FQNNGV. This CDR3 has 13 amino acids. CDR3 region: CASARRSAYEQYF. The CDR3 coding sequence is TGTGCCAGCGCCCGGAGGTCGGCCTACGAGCAGTACTTC.

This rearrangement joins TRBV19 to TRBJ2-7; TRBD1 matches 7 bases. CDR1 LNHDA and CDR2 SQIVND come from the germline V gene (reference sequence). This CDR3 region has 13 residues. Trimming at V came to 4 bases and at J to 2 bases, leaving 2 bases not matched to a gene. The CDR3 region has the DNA TGTGCCAGTAGTAAAGACAGGGCCTACGAGCAGTACTTC. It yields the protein CASSKDRAYEQYF. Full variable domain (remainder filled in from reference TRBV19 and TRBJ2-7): DGGITQSPKYLFRKEGQNVTLSCEQNLNHDAMYWYRQDPGQGLRLIYYSQIVNDFQKGDIAEGYSVSREKKESFPLTVTSAQKNPTAFYLCASSKDRAYEQYFGPGTRLTVT.

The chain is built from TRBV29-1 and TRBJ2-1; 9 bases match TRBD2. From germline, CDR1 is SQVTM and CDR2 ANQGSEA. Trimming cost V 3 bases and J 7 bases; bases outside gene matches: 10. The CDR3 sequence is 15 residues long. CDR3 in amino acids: CSVDLSTSGRNEQFF. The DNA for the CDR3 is TGCAGCGTTGATTTATCGACTAGCGGACGAAATGAGCAGTTCTTC.

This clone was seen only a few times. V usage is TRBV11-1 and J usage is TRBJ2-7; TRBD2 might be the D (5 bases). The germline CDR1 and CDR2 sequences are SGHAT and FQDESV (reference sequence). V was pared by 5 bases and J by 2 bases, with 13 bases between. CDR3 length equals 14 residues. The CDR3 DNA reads TGTGCCAGCAGCCCGTACCGTAGCGCCTACGAGCAGTACTTC. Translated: CASSPYRSAYEQYF.